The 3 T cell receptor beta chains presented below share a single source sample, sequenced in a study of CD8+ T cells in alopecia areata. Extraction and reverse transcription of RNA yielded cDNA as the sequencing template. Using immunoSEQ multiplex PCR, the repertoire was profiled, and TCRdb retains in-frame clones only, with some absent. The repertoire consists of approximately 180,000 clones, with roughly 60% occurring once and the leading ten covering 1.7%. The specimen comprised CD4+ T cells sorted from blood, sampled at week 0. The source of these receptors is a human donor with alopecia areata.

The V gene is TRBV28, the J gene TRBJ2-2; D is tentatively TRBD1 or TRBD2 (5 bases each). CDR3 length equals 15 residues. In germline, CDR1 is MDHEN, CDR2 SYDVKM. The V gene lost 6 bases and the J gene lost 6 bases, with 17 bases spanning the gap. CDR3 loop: CASSRIRGRSGELFF. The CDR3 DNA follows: TGTGCCAGCAGCAGAATTAGGGGACGGTCCGGGGAGCTGTTTTTT.

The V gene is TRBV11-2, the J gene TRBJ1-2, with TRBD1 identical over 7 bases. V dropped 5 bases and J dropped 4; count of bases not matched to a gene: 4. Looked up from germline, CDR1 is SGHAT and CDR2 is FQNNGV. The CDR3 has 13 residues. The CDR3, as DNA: TGTGCCAGCAGCCGACAGGGCGCCTATGGCTACACCTTC. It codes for CASSRQGAYGYTF.

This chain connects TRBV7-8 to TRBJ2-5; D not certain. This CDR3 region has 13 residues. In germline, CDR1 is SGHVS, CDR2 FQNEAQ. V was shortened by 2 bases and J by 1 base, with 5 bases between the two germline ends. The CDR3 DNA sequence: TGTGCCAGCAGCTTAAGACCCCAAGAGACCCAGTACTTC. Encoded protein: CASSLRPQETQYF.